This TCR beta chain appears in the sequencing data of a study of blood T cell repertoires in COVID-19. Across the whole study: Samples of COVID-19 (acute and convalescent) were obtained from the United States, Italy and Spain.

This CDR3 spans 15 amino acids. From germline, CDR1 is LGHNT and CDR2 FRNRAP. Sequenced by immunoSEQ multiplex PCR; TCRdb stores in-frame clones only, minus some. The sample comprises 210,000 or so clones, 75% to 85% of which are singletons, and around 1.3% rests with the top ten. The rearrangement uses TRBV12-5 and TRBJ2-3; 9 nucleotides line up with TRBD1. The clonotype was recovered from a woman in her thirties with COVID-19, enrolled during active disease. The source material was peripheral blood. DNA of the CDR3: TGTGCGGACAAGGAGGGGACAGGGAGCACAGATACGCAGTATTTT. Its protein product is CADKEGTGSTDTQYF.